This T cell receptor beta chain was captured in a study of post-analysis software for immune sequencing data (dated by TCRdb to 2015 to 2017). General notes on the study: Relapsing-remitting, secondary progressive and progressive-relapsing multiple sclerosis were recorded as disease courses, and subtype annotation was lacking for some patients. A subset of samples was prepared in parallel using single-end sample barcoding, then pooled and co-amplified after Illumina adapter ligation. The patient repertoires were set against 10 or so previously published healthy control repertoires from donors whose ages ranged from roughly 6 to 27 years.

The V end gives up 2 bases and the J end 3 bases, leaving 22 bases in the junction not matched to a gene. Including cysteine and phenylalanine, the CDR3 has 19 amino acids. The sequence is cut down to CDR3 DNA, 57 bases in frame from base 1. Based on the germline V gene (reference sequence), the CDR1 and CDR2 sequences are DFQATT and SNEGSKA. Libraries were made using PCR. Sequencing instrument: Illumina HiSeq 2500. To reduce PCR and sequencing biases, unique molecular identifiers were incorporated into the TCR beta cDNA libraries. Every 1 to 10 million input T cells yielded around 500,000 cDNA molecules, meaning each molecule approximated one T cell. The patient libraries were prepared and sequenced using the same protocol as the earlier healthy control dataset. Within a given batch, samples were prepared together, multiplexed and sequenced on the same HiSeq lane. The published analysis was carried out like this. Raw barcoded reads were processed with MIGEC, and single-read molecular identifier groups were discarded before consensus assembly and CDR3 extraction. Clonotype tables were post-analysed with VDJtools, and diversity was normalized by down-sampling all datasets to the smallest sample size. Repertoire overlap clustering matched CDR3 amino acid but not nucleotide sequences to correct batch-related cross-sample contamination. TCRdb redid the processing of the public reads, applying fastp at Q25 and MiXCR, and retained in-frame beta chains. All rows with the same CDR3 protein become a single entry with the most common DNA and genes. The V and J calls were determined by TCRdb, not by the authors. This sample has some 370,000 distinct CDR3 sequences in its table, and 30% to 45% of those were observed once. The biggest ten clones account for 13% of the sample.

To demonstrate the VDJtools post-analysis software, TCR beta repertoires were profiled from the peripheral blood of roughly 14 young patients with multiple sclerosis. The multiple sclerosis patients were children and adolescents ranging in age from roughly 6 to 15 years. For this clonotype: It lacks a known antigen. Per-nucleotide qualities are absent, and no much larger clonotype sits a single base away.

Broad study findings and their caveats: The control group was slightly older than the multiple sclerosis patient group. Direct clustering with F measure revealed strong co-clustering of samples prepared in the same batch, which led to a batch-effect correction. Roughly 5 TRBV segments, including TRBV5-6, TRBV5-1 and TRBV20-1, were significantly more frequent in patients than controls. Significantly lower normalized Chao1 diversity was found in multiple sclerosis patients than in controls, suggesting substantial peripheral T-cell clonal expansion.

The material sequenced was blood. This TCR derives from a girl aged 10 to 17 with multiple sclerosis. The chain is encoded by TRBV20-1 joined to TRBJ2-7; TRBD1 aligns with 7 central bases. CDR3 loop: CSARSRPTNRDSRLYEQYF. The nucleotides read TGCAGTGCTAGATCAAGACCTACAAATAGGGACAGCCGACTCTACGAGCAGTACTTC.